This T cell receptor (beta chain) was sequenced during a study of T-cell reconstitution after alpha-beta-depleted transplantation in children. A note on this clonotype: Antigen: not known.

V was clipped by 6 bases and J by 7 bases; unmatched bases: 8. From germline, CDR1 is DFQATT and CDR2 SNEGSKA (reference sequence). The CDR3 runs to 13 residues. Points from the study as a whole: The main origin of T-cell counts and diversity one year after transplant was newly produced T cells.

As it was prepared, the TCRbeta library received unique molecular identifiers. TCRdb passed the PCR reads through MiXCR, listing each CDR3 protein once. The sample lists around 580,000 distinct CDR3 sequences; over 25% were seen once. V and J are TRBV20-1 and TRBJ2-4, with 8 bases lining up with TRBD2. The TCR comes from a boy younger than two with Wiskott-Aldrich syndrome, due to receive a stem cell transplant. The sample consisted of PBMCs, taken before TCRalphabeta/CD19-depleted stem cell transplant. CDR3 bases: TGCAGTGCCCCGCGGGAGGTAACCAACATTCAGTACTTC. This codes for CSAPREVTNIQYF.